Detailed here is one TCR beta chain. These data are taken from a study of human thymus T cells. The table came from immunoSEQ multiplex PCR; TCRdb's copy has only in-frame clones and leaves some out. Here the sample spans approximately 46,000 clones, more than 85% being singletons. Per germline, CDR1 MNHEY and CDR2 SVGAGI. The V gene lost 0 bases and the J gene lost 0 bases, with 8 bases spanning the gap. CDR3 length equals 15 residues. The TCR was taken from a girl under three years old with a congenital heart defect but otherwise immunologically healthy. The genes are TRBV6-5 and TRBJ1-2; D not certain. The specimen was blood. CDR3 DNA sequence: TGTGCCAGCAGTTACTCGAGGCTAGCTAACTATGGCTACACCTTC. It translates to CASSYSRLANYGYTF.